The source of this T cell receptor beta chain is a study of shared clonotypes between healthy human individuals. Findings and caveats of the study: Represented diversity, genetic and exposure-history alike, was limited by few donors.

Looked up from germline, CDR1 is SEHNR and CDR2 is FQNEAQ (reference sequence). This CDR3 region has 14 residues. With 0 bases removed from V and 1 base from J, the gap between germline ends came to 6 bases. Researchers ran the assay at a deep level. Profiling relied on immunoSEQ multiplex PCR, and the TCRdb table lists in-frame clones only, not all of them. The table shows about 490,000 clones, with over 70% occurring only once. A note on this clone: Its antigen is currently unknown.

J is TRBJ1-2 and V is TRBV7-9; D is ambiguous. Input material: PBMCs. The receptor's source is a woman aged 40-49 years in good health. Some clones in this sample may be carry-over from other donors' samples. In DNA form, the CDR3 reads TGTGCCAGCAGCTTAGCCGGGAGTAACTATGGCTACACCTTC. This sequence encodes CASSLAGSNYGYTF.